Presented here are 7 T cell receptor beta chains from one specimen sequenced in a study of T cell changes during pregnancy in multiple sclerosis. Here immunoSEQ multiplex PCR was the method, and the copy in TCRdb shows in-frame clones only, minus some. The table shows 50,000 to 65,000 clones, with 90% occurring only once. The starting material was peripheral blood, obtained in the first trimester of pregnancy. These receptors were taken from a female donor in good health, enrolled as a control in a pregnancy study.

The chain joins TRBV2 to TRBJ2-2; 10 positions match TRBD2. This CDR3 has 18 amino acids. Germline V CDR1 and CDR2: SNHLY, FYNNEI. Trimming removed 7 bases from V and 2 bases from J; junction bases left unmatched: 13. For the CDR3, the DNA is TGTGCCAGCACCCCATGGGAGGCTAGCGGGAGTAACACCGGGGAGCTGTTTTTT. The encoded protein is CASTPWEASGSNTGELFF.

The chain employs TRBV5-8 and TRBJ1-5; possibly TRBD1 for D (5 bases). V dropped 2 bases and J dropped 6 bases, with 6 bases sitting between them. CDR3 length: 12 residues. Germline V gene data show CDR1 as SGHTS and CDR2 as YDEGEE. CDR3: CASSLGVQPQHF. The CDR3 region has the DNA TGTGCCAGCAGCTTAGGGGTTCAGCCCCAGCATTTT.

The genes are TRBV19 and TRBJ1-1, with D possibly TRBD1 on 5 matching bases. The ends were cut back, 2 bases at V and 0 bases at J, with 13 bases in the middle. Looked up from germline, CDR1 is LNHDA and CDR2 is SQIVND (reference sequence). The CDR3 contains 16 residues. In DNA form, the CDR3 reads TGTGCCAGTAGTATACTGGGGAAGGGGATGAACACTGAAGCTTTCTTT. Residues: CASSILGKGMNTEAFF.

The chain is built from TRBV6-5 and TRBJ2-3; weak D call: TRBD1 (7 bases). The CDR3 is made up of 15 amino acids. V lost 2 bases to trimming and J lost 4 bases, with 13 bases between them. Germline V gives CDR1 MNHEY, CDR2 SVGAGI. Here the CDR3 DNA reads TGTGCCAGCAGTTACGGCAGGGGGGACGCAGATACGCAGTATTTT. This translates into CASSYGRGDADTQYF.

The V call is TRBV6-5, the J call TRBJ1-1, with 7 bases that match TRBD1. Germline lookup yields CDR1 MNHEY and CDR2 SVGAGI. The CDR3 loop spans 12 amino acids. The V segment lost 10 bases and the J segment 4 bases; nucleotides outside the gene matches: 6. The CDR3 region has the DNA TGTGCCACCACACACAGGGGCACTGAAGCTTTCTTT. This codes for CATTHRGTEAFF.

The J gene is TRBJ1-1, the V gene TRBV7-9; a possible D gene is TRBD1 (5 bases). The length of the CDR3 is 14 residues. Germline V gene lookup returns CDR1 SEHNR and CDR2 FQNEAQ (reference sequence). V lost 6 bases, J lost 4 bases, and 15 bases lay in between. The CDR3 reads CASRQRGRGTEAFF. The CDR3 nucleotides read TGTGCCAGCAGACAAAGGGGAAGGGGCACTGAAGCTTTCTTT.

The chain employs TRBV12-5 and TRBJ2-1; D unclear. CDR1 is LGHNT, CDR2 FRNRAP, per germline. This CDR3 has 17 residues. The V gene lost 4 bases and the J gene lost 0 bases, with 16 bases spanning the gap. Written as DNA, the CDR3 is TGTGCTAGTGGTTCTACCTTCGAGCCCGCCTCCTACAATGAGCAGTTCTTC. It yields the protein CASGSTFEPASYNEQFF. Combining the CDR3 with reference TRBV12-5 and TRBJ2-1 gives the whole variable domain DARVTQTPRHKVTEMGQEVTMRCQPILGHNTVFWYRQTMMQGLELLAYFRNRAPLDDSGMPKDRFSAEMPDATLATLKIQPSEPRDSAVYFCASGSTFEPASYNEQFFGPGTRLTVL.